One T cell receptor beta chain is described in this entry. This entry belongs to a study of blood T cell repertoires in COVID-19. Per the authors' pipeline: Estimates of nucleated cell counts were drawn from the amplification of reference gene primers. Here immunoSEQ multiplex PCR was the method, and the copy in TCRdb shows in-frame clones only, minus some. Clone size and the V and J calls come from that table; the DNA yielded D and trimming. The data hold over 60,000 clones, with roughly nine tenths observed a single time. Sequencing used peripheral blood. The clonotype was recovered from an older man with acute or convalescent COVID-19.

CDR3 nucleotides: TGTGCCAGCAGCCCTCGGGGGTACAATGAGCAGTTCTTC. It is translated as CASSPRGYNEQFF. This chain uses TRBV11-3 with TRBJ2-1, with D perhaps matching TRBD2 (6 bases). The CDR3 extends over 13 amino acids. The germline V gene has CDR1 SGHNT and CDR2 YENEEA. V gave up 5 bases and J gave up 4 bases, with 9 bases separating them. The full variable domain, its missing parts supplied by reference TRBV11-3 and TRBJ2-1, is EAGVVQSPRYKIIEKKQPVAFWCNPISGHNTLYWYLQNLGQGPELLIRYENEEAVDDSQLPKDRFSAERLKGVDSTLKIQPAELGDSAVYLCASSPRGYNEQFFGPGTRLTVL.